Detailed here is one T cell receptor beta chain. Its cognate antigen has yet to be identified. The input lacks base qualities; no much larger clone sits a single base away. TCRbeta CDR3 regions were amplified from genomic DNA using the immunoSEQ Assay, a bias-controlled multiplex PCR. The source study handled its data this way. Within the assay, amplification of reference gene primers was used to estimate how many nucleated cells each sample contained. To quantify the absolute abundance of each unique TCRbeta CDR3 rearrangement, sequence reads were collapsed and filtered. Productive Simpson clonality was computed per sample as the square root of Simpson's diversity index over productive rearrangements. TCRdb mirrors the immuneACCESS table, restricted to in-frame sequences. Some clones are absent from its copies; in checked studies, under half trace to an unresolved V gene, and the reason for the others is unknown. The V and J calls and clone size come from that table; D and trimming were worked out from the DNA. Counted in this sample were 150,000 to 180,000 clones; approximately 79% of them appeared once. The ten largest clonotypes hold about 7.7% of the sample.

The sample belongs to a study of blood T cell repertoires in COVID-19 (dated by TCRdb to about 2020). Some background on the complete study: Collaborator samples came from the United States, Italy and Spain and covered acute and convalescent phases of COVID-19. Samples were obtained from the ongoing ImmuneRACE study (first 160 participants) and from approximately 1,200 subjects provided by 6 global collaborators. The material from the prospective study consisted of cDNA or gDNA derived from T cells, B-cell-depleted T cells, or PBMCs. Where available, HLA class I and class II types were taken from metadata supplied by the sample provider and were not determined by assay-based typing. The sample metadata nearly always contained a de-identified subject ID, COVID-19 status, age in years and sex. The repertoires were released in a freely available public database meant as a resource for research on the immune response to SARS-CoV-2. Deeply sampled blood TCRbeta repertoires from subjects exposed to, actively infected with, or recovered from COVID-19 were included in the dataset. Here is what the overall study found, with its caveats: The amount of clinical and demographic metadata varied by source and participant and was provided uncurated.

The CDR3 runs 16 residues from the cysteine to the phenylalanine. Only the CDR3 portion is preserved as DNA: 48 bases, with reading frame beginning at the first base. Taken from the germline V gene, the CDR1 and CDR2 loops are KGHSH and LQKENI. V is cut back by 6 bases and J by 5 bases, with 16 bases in the junction unmatched. Participants in the prospective study were aged 18 to 89 years, lived in more than 20 United States geographic areas, and enrolled through a virtual design. In the prospective study, cohorts were assigned on the basis of participant-reported clinical history obtained from a screening survey and a study questionnaire. For ImmuneRACE Cohort 3, a participant was defined as recovered based on two consecutive negative NP/OP PCR tests, clearance by a healthcare professional, or resolution of symptoms. In the prospective study, mobile phlebotomists collected whole blood, serum and a nasopharyngeal or oropharyngeal swab from each participant. Over a roughly 2-month period, participants in the prospective study had the option of providing additional blood draws and questionnaires. Before DNA extraction, blood samples from the prospective study were shipped at room temperature or frozen.

In this chain, TRBV18 is recombined with TRBJ2-7; 7 bases in between match TRBD1. The clonotype originates from a man aged 50 to 59 who had recovered from COVID-19. The sample consisted of PBMCs or T cells enriched from blood (not recorded which). The DNA reads TGTGCCAGCTCCCCTCTACGACAGGGCAATATCCACGAGCAGTACTTC. Its coded protein is CASSPLRQGNIHEQYF.